One and the same sample provided the 5 T cell receptor beta chains below, sequenced in a study of cytomegalovirus exposure and HLA in healthy donors. Primers for the PCR totalled 60 Vbeta and 13 Jbeta. Sequencing used immunoSEQ multiplex PCR; TCRdb keeps in-frame clones, though not all of them. The table has 110,000 to 150,000 clones, roughly 80% seen once. Sequencing input: PBMCs. All receptors come from a female donor in good health and CMV-seronegative.

The J gene is TRBJ2-7, the V gene TRBV4-1; 7 bases match TRBD1. The CDR3 contains 20 residues. Germline V gives CDR1 MGHRA, CDR2 YSYEKL. Germline trimming cut 4 bases from V and 2 bases from J; bases unmatched to any gene: 23. The CDR3 sequence: CASSPLTHDPRGLLPYEQYF. The CDR3 region has the DNA TGCGCCAGCAGCCCCCTAACGCACGATCCAAGGGGGCTTCTTCCCTACGAGCAGTACTTC.

J is TRBJ1-2 and V is TRBV29-1; 11 bases agree with TRBD1. CDR3 length equals 14 residues. Per the germline V gene, CDR1 is SQVTM and CDR2 is ANQGSEA. V dropped 3 bases and J dropped 8; count of bases not matched to a gene: 8. The CDR3 region is CSVDVDRGRKGYTF. The DNA for the CDR3 is TGCAGCGTTGATGTGGACAGGGGGCGGAAGGGCTACACCTTC.

The chain recombines TRBV25-1 with TRBJ2-1; tentatively, D is TRBD1 (6 bases). V was cut by 8 bases and J by 8 bases, with 16 bases left in between. This CDR3 is built from 13 residues. Looked up from germline, CDR1 is MGHDK and CDR2 is SYGVNS. CDR3: CASEIWGLDEQFF. Written as DNA, the CDR3 is TGTGCCAGCGAGATATGGGGGCTGGATGAGCAGTTCTTC. The whole variable domain, remainder taken from reference TRBV25-1 and TRBJ2-1, is EADIYQTPRYLVIGTGKKITLECSQTMGHDKMYWYQQDPGMELHLIHYSYGVNSTEKGDLSSESTVSRIRTEHFPLTLESARPSHTSQYLCASEIWGLDEQFFGPGTRLTVL.

The chain employs TRBV28 and TRBJ2-1; TRBD1 matches 10 bases. This CDR3 is 15 amino acids long. The germline V gene encodes CDR1 MDHEN and CDR2 SYDVKM. Germline trimming cut 2 bases from V and 9 bases from J; bases unmatched to any gene: 7. The CDR3 sequence: CASSLRGQGWGEQFF. The CDR3 DNA reads TGTGCCAGCAGTTTACGGGGACAGGGGTGGGGTGAGCAGTTCTTC. The full variable domain, in which reference TRBV28 and TRBJ2-1 provide the parts outside the CDR3, is DVKVTQSSRYLVKRTGEKVFLECVQDMDHENMFWYRQDPGLGLRLIYFSYDVKMKEKGDIPEGYSVSREKKERFSLILESASTNQTSMYLCASSLRGQGWGEQFFGPGTRLTVL.

The V call is TRBV7-2, the J call TRBJ1-3; D not resolved. The germline V gene has CDR1 SGHTA and CDR2 FQGNSA. The germline V and J ends were trimmed by 6 bases and 0 bases, with 6 bases remaining between them. The CDR3 is 13 amino acids. The CDR3 DNA reads as TGTGCCAGCAGTGAGAGCTCTGGAAACACCATATATTTT. Its protein is CASSESSGNTIYF.